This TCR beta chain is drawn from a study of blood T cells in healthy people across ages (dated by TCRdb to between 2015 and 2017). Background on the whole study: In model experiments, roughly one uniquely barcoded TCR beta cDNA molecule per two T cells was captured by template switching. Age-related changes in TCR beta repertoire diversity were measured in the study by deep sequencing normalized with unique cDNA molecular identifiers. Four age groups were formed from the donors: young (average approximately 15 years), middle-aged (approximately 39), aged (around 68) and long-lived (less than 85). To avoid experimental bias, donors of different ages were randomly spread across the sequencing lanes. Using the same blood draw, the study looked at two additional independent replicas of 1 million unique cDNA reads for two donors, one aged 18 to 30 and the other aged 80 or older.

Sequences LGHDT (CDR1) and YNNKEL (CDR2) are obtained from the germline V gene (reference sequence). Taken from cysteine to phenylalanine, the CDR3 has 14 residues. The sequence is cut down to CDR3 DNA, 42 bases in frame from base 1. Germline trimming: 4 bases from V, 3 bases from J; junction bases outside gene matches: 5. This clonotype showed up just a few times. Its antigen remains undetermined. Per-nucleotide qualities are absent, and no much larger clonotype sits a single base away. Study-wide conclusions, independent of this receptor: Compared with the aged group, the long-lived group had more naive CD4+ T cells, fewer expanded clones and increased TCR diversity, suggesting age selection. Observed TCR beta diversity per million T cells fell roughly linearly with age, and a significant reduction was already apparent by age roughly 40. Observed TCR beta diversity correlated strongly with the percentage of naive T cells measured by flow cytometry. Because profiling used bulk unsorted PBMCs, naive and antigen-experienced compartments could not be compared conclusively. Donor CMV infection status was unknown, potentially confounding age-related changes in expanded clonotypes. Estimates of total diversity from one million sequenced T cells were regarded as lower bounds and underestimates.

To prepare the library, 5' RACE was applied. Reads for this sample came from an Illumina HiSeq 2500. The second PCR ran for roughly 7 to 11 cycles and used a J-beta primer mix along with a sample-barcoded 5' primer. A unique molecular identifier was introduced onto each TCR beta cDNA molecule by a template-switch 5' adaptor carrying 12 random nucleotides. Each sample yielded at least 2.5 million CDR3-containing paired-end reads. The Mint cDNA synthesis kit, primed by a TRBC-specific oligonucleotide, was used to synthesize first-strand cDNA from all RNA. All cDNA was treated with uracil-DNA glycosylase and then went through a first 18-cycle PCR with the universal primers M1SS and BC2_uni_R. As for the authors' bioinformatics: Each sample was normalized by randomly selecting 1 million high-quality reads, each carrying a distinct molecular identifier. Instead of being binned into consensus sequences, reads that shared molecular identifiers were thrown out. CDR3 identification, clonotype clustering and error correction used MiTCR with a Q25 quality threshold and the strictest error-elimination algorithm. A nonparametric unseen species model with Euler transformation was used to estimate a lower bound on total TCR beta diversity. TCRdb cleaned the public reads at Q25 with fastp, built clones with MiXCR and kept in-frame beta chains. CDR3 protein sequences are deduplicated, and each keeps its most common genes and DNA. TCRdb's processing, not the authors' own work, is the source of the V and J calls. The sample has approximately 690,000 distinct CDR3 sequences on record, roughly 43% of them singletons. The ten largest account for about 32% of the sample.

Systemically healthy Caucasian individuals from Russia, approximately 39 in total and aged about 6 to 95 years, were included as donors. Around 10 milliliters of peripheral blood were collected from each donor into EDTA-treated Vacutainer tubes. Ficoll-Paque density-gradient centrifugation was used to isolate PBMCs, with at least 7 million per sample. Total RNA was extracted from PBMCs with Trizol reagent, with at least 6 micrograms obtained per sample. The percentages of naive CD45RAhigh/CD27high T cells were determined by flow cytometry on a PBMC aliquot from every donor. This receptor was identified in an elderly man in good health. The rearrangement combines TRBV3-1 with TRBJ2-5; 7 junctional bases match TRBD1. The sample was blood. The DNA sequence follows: TGTGCCAGCAGCCGCTCCGGGACAGAAGAGACCCAGTACTTC. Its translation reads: CASSRSGTEETQYF.